What follows are 29 T cell receptor beta chains derived from one specimen sequenced in a study of cytomegalovirus exposure and HLA in healthy donors. The PCR employed 60 Vbeta primers together with 13 Jbeta primers. Using immunoSEQ multiplex PCR, the repertoire was profiled, and TCRdb retains in-frame clones only, with some absent. The sample has about 140,000 clones, around 80% seen once. The sequenced material came from PBMCs. The receptors were gathered from a man between 18 and 29 years old in good health and CMV-seropositive.

The gene calls are TRBV6-4 and TRBJ2-1, with 11 positions matching TRBD1. From germline, CDR1 is MRHNA and CDR2 SNTAGT. V lost 3 bases to trimming and J lost 6 bases; unmatched junction nucleotides: 4. This CDR3 has 15 residues. The CDR3 loop is CASSDQDRGPNEQFF. CDR3 in DNA: TGTGCCAGCAGTGATCAGGACAGGGGGCCCAATGAGCAGTTCTTC.

The genes are TRBV7-9 and TRBJ1-4, with a tentative D call TRBD1 (5 bases). Trimming took 4 bases from V and 6 from J, leaving 21 bases between them. The CDR3 loop spans 17 amino acids. Per the germline V gene, CDR1 is SEHNR and CDR2 is FQNEAQ (reference sequence). CDR3 amino acids: CASSSTNWGDEDEKLFF. In DNA form, the CDR3 reads TGTGCCAGCAGCTCCACGAATTGGGGGGACGAAGATGAAAAACTGTTTTTT.

The rearrangement uses TRBV30 and TRBJ2-7; 11 bases align to TRBD2. The CDR3 is 16 amino acids. The germline gives CDR1 GTSNPN, CDR2 SVGIG (reference sequence). V lost 5 bases and J lost 5; bases outside the gene matches: 14. CDR3 coding DNA: TGTGCCTGGGCCGACAGCCAATTAGCGGGAGGGGACGAGCAGTACTTC. Amino acid sequence: CAWADSQLAGGDEQYF.

This clone was found once. The chain combines TRBV6-5 with TRBJ1-5; D perhaps matches TRBD1 (6 bases). The length of the CDR3 is 15 residues. Trimming took off 5 bases at V and 3 bases at J, with 14 bases between the two ends. The germline V gene encodes CDR1 MNHEY and CDR2 SVGAGI. For the CDR3, the DNA is TGTGCCAGCAGTCTTCGGGACAAGAACAATCAGCCCCAGCATTTT. It specifies CASSLRDKNNQPQHF.

About this clone: The CDR3 carries no conserved terminal phenylalanine or tryptophan, so it likely arises from a read error. The DNA is left out, because the CDR3 cannot be placed on it with certainty; the CDR3 is given as TCRdb lists it. The chain links TRBV4-1 to TRBJ2-7; the DNA was not compared with TRBD2, the D call given in the table. A total of 13 residues make up the CDR3, ends included. In germline, CDR1 is MGHRA, CDR2 YSYEKL. The CDR3 region is CASSQTKLESLEL.

This chain uses TRBV2 with TRBJ2-2, with 8 positions matching TRBD2. The V segment lost 9 bases and the J segment 5 bases; nucleotides outside the gene matches: 11. The CDR3 length is 15 residues. CDR1 and CDR2 (germline): SNHLY, FYNNEI. The CDR3 is CARDVGRAATGELFF. CDR3 sequence (DNA): TGTGCCAGGGACGTCGGGAGGGCCGCTACCGGGGAGCTGTTTTTT. The full variable domain, rest sourced from reference TRBV2 and TRBJ2-2, is EPEVTQTPSHQVTQMGQEVILRCVPISNHLYFYWYRQILGQKVEFLVSFYNNEISEKSEIFDDQFSVERPDGSNFTLKIRSTKLEDSAMYFCARDVGRAATGELFFGEGSRLTVL.

The chain has TRBV7-6 and TRBJ2-7; possible D gene TRBD2, 6 bases. The length of the CDR3 is 15 residues. Germline assignment: CDR1 SGHVS and CDR2 FNYEAQ. Deletions cut 5 bases from V and 2 bases from J, with 16 bases between. CDR3 nucleotide sequence: TGTGCCAGCAGCCCCCATAGCGGTGAGACCTACGAGCAGTACTTC. It yields the protein CASSPHSGETYEQYF. The full variable domain, completed using reference TRBV7-6 and TRBJ2-7, is GAGVSQSPRYKVTKRGQDVALRCDPISGHVSLYWYRQALGQGPEFLTYFNYEAQQDKSGLPNDRFSAERPEGSISTLTIQRTEQRDSAMYRCASSPHSGETYEQYFGPGTRLTVT.

V usage is TRBV29-1 and J usage is TRBJ2-1; D possibly corresponds to TRBD1 (6 bases). The CDR3 consists of 14 residues. Per germline, CDR1 SQVTM and CDR2 ANQGSEA. V dropped 5 bases and J dropped 4 bases, with 15 bases sitting between them. The chain's CDR3 is CSVTQGNRYNEQFF. CDR3 DNA: TGCAGCGTTACACAGGGAAATAGGTACAATGAGCAGTTCTTC.

This clone is a singleton in its sample. This chain connects TRBV27 to TRBJ1-1; 8 bases are a match to TRBD1. Germline V gene lookup returns CDR1 MNHEY and CDR2 SMNVEV (reference sequence). The CDR3 has 16 amino acids. V lost 3 bases to trimming and J lost 4 bases; unmatched junction nucleotides: 10. CDR3 DNA sequence: TGTGCCAGCAGTTTCCGTTTTATAGGACAGGGCACTGAAGCTTTCTTT. Its translation is CASSFRFIGQGTEAFF.

The V and J genes are TRBV19 and TRBJ2-5; the match to TRBD1 covers 9 bases. The trim removed 5 bases at V and 1 base at J, leaving 5 bases unmatched. The CDR3 length is 15 residues. CDR1 is LNHDA, CDR2 SQIVND, per germline (reference sequence). The CDR3 coding sequence is TGTGCCAGTAGTTCTGGGACAGGGCCCCAAGAGACCCAGTACTTC. It translates to CASSSGTGPQETQYF.

This clone came up a few times. This chain links TRBV6-5 with TRBJ1-1, with D possibly being TRBD1 (6 bases). CDR3 length: 15 residues. Germline V gives CDR1 MNHEY, CDR2 SVGAGI. Trimming pared 2 bases from V and 4 bases from J, leaving 14 bases between. This CDR3 is CASSYAPGRGTEAFF. The CDR3 region has the DNA TGTGCCAGCAGTTACGCCCCCGGCAGGGGCACTGAAGCTTTCTTT.

The chain uses TRBV4-1 and TRBJ1-3; 7 bases are a match to TRBD1. Trimming at V came to 5 bases and at J to 0 bases, leaving 7 bases not matched to a gene. This CDR3 contains 16 residues. In germline, CDR1 is MGHRA, CDR2 YSYEKL. The CDR3 here is CASSRGQGPSGNTIYF. CDR3 DNA: TGCGCCAGCAGCAGGGGGCAGGGCCCCTCTGGAAACACCATATATTTT.

The chain links TRBV19 to TRBJ2-7, with TRBD1 identical over 7 bases. CDR1 is LNHDA and CDR2 is SQIVND in the germline V gene (reference sequence). Germline trimming cut 7 bases from V and 9 bases from J; bases unmatched to any gene: 12. The CDR3 contains 13 residues. The CDR3, as DNA: TGTGCCAGTAACCCTTCCACAGGGGAAGTGCAGTACTTC. Protein: CASNPSTGEVQYF.

This chain connects TRBV6-1 to TRBJ1-1, with D unresolved. V lost 3 bases, J lost 10 bases, and 18 bases lay in between. This CDR3 comprises 14 residues. The germline V gene encodes CDR1 MNHNS and CDR2 SASEGT. The CDR3 bases are TGTGCCAGCAGTGAGCGAGGGTCGGCGTCCGGAGCTTTCTTT. Residues: CASSERGSASGAFF.

The genes are TRBV30 and TRBJ1-1; D is possibly TRBD1 (5 bases). The length of the CDR3 is 13 residues. V lost 5 bases to trimming and J lost 4 bases, with 14 bases between them. Germline V gene sequence: CDR1 GTSNPN, CDR2 SVGIG (reference sequence). The CDR3 DNA reads as TGTGCCTGGGTAAACGCGGGGGGCACTGAAGCTTTCTTT. This sequence encodes CAWVNAGGTEAFF.

V and J are TRBV4-1 and TRBJ2-1; D may be TRBD2 (6 bases). The CDR3 covers 15 residues. Trimming shortened V by 0 bases and J by 7 bases, and 13 bases separated the two germline ends. From germline, CDR1 is MGHRA and CDR2 YSYEKL. The CDR3 sequence: CASSQDPTSSNEQFF. CDR3 in DNA: TGCGCCAGCAGCCAAGATCCCACTAGCTCGAATGAGCAGTTCTTC.

This chain joins TRBV11-2 and TRBJ1-1; no clear D. CDR1 is SGHAT and CDR2 is FQNNGV in the germline V gene. The CDR3 has 14 amino acids. Trimming shortened V by 1 base and J by 7 bases, and 13 bases separated the two germline ends. The CDR3 protein is CASSLVARFGEAFF. The DNA of the CDR3 is TGTGCCAGCAGCTTAGTCGCGAGGTTCGGTGAAGCTTTCTTT.

The chain combines TRBV28 with TRBJ1-5; D may be TRBD1 (6 bases). This CDR3 spans 14 amino acids. V was pared by 6 bases and J by 4 bases, with 13 bases between. CDR1 MDHEN and CDR2 SYDVKM come from the germline V gene. CDR3 sequence (DNA): TGTGCCAGCAGCCACGGGACACGAAATCAGCCCCAGCATTTT. It encodes CASSHGTRNQPQHF.

The chain employs TRBV30 and TRBJ1-5; weak D call: TRBD1 (6 bases). The CDR3 consists of 14 residues. Germline CDR1 reads GTSNPN; CDR2 reads SVGIG (reference sequence). With 4 bases removed from V and 5 bases from J, the gap between germline ends came to 15 bases. CDR3 in amino acids: CAWTPTGPYQPQHF. The CDR3 coding sequence is TGTGCCTGGACTCCGACAGGCCCTTATCAGCCCCAGCATTTT.

The chain carries TRBV29-1 and TRBJ2-5; possible D gene TRBD2, 5 bases. The V end lost 0 bases, the J end lost 5 bases, and 13 bases lay between the germline ends. Looked up from germline, CDR1 is SQVTM and CDR2 is ANQGSEA. This CDR3 has 14 residues. The CDR3: CSVEDLRRGETQYF. The CDR3 DNA follows: TGCAGCGTTGAAGATCTTCGGCGCGGGGAGACCCAGTACTTC.

This clone was seen just once. The DNA for the CDR3 is TGTGCCACCAGGATGCCGGGACACTACAATGAGCAGTTCTTC. Protein product: CATRMPGHYNEQFF. The chain uses TRBV15 and TRBJ2-1, with a possible D match to TRBD1 (6 bases). Per germline, CDR1 LNHNV and CDR2 YYDKDF (reference sequence). The CDR3 extends over 14 amino acids. The V gene lost 6 bases and the J gene lost 3 bases, with 12 bases spanning the gap.

In nucleotides, the CDR3 is TGTGCCAGCAGTTCCCCGCCGGGCGGGAACCCAGGAAACACCATATATTTT. Translated: CASSSPPGGNPGNTIYF. This chain links TRBV28 with TRBJ1-3; D gene uncertain. The CDR3 is made up of 17 amino acids. V lost 4 bases and J 4 bases, leaving 20 bases between the germline ends. Germline assignment: CDR1 MDHEN and CDR2 SYDVKM.

V usage is TRBV28 and J usage is TRBJ2-7; perhaps TRBD1 as D (5 bases). The CDR3 totals 14 residues. CDR1 MDHEN and CDR2 SYDVKM come from the germline V gene. V was cut by 3 bases and J by 5 bases, with 14 bases left in between. CDR3 in amino acids: CASSLGQGFNEQYF. The CDR3, as DNA: TGTGCCAGCAGTTTGGGTCAGGGTTTCAACGAGCAGTACTTC.

This chain uses TRBV10-3 with TRBJ2-2; 7 bases match TRBD1. Unmatched junction bases numbered 6, after V lost 7 bases and J lost 4 bases. The CDR3 is 14 amino acids. The germline V gene has CDR1 ENHRY and CDR2 SYGVKD. The CDR3 DNA follows: TGTGCCATCATCGACAGGGTTGGCACCGGGGAGCTGTTTTTT. Translation: CAIIDRVGTGELFF.

The chain couples TRBV7-9 to TRBJ2-2, with 8 bases lining up with TRBD2. CDR1 and CDR2 from the germline V gene are SEHNR and FQNEAQ (reference sequence). CDR3 length: 16 amino acids. J lost 3 bases, V lost 4 bases, and 7 bases had no gene match. Written as DNA, the CDR3 is TGTGCCAGCAGCTCCCTAACTAGCGGCTACACCGGGGAGCTGTTTTTT. It codes for CASSSLTSGYTGELFF.

This clone was detected once. The chain is built from TRBV4-1 and TRBJ2-7; 10 bases are shared with TRBD2. Germline lookup yields CDR1 MGHRA and CDR2 YSYEKL. The CDR3 is 15 amino acids. V trimming: 3 bases; J trimming: 1 base; junction bases outside the gene matches: 3. The CDR3 DNA follows: TGCGCCAGCAGCCAGCAAGCGGGAGGGTCCTACGAGCAGTACTTC. Its translation: CASSQQAGGSYEQYF.

This clone was counted a few times. Distinct nucleotide sequences in the sample also encode this CDR3. This chain connects TRBV7-2 to TRBJ2-3; weak D call: TRBD2 (6 bases). The CDR3 sequence is 14 residues long. Trimming removed 5 bases at V and 6 bases at J, with 15 bases between. The germline gives CDR1 SGHTA, CDR2 FQGNSA. CDR3 region: CASSVTRQADTQYF. For the CDR3, the DNA is TGTGCCAGCAGCGTGACTAGGCAAGCGGATACGCAGTATTTT.

About this clone itself: Compared with germline, one end of the junction differs, possibly owing to a read error. The rearrangement uses TRBV7-7 and TRBJ1-1, with D hard to call. This CDR3 contains 14 residues. Looked up from germline, CDR1 is SSHAT and CDR2 is FNYEAQ (reference sequence). CDR3 sequence: CASSLDGMNTEAFF. DNA for the CDR3: TGTGCTAGCAGCTTAGACGGTATGAACACTGAAGCTTTCTTT.

This clone was counted between two and nine times. The rearrangement links TRBV5-6 to TRBJ1-1; the D is unclear. V gave up 0 bases and J gave up 8 bases, with 11 bases separating them. The length of the CDR3 is 13 residues. CDR1 SGHDT and CDR2 YYEEEE come from the germline V gene. The CDR3 protein is CASSLASLLEAFF. The CDR3 DNA is TGTGCCAGCAGCTTGGCGAGCCTACTCGAAGCTTTCTTT.